This T cell receptor (beta chain) was identified in a study of T cells after yellow fever vaccination. This CDR3 spans 13 amino acids. Deletions cut 3 bases from V and 2 bases from J, with 7 bases between. In germline, CDR1 is PRHDT, CDR2 FYEKMQ (reference sequence). Study-level findings and limits: After the booster, approximately 96% of CD4 and more than 85% of CD8 primary-response clones were re-detected.

This clonotype turned up a few times. The antigen remains unidentified. A process of 5'RACE template switching, which added a universal primer site and UMIs, was used to make TCR cDNA. TCRdb re-called the 5' RACE reads with MiXCR, one entry per CDR3 protein. The sample has roughly 340,000 distinct CDR3 sequences, 8.5% to 10% seen once. The sequence derives from a man aged 18 to 35 who received the YFV17D yellow fever vaccine. The material sequenced was PBMCs, taken on the day of the first yellow fever vaccination. V is TRBV13 and J is TRBJ2-5, with D unresolved. The CDR3 is CASSFRSQETQYF. CDR3 sequence (DNA): TGTGCCAGCAGCTTCCGAAGTCAAGAGACCCAGTACTTC. The whole variable domain, remainder taken from reference TRBV13 and TRBJ2-5, is AAGVIQSPRHLIKEKRETATLKCYPIPRHDTVYWYQQGPGQDPQFLISFYEKMQSDKGSIPDRFSAQQFSDYHSELNMSSLELGDSALYFCASSFRSQETQYFGPGTRLLVL.